Shown below are 14 T cell receptor beta chains from a single sample sequenced in a study of OX40 agonist ivuxolimab in advanced cancers. TCRdb keeps only in-frame clones here, not all; method: immunoSEQ multiplex PCR. This table has 70,000 or so clones, 80% to 90% appearing once. Sequencing used CD4+ or CD8+ T cells sorted from blood, obtained in a trial of the OX40 agonist ivuxolimab. These TCRs come from an adult with an advanced solid tumor such as melanoma, head and neck, liver or kidney cancer.

The V call is TRBV18, the J call TRBJ1-2; D gene uncertain. Germline V gene data show CDR1 as KGHSH and CDR2 as LQKENI. V was clipped by 6 bases and J by 3 bases, with 8 bases between them. This CDR3 has 12 residues. The CDR3 nucleotides are TGTGCCAGCTCCATTTACGACTATGGCTACACCTTC. Translated: CASSIYDYGYTF.

This clone was picked up one time. This chain links TRBV6-1 with TRBJ2-5; D possibly corresponds to TRBD2 (5 bases). This CDR3 has 17 residues. Germline assignment: CDR1 MNHNS and CDR2 SASEGT. Trimming left V 1 base short and J 5 bases short, with 20 bases between. The CDR3 nucleotides are TGTGCCAGCAGTGAAGGGGTAAGCGGCGGTGGGTTTGAGACCCAGTACTTC. Translated: CASSEGVSGGGFETQYF.

A few counts support this clone. The rearrangement joins TRBV7-9 to TRBJ1-5, with 8 nucleotides matching TRBD1. The junction had 2 bases not matched to a gene; V was cut back by 4 bases and J by 0 bases. Looked up from germline, CDR1 is SEHNR and CDR2 is FQNEAQ (reference sequence). The CDR3 is 15 amino acids. The CDR3 reads CASSSGTGSNQPQHF. CDR3 DNA: TGTGCCAGCAGCTCCGGGACAGGTAGCAATCAGCCCCAGCATTTT. The full variable domain, with the rest looked up from reference TRBV7-9 and TRBJ1-5, is DTGVSQNPRHKITKRGQNVTFRCDPISEHNRLYWYRQTLGQGPEFLTYFQNEAQLEKSRLLSDRFSAERPKGSFSTLEIQRTEQGDSAMYLCASSSGTGSNQPQHFGDGTRLSIL.

The chain recombines TRBV28 with TRBJ2-7; 13 nucleotides align to TRBD2. Per germline, CDR1 MDHEN and CDR2 SYDVKM. V shed 5 bases, J shed 4 bases, and the junction held 23 bases outside the gene matches. This CDR3 contains 21 residues. CDR3 in amino acids: CASSPTGRSKRTSGSWYEQYF. The CDR3 DNA is TGTGCCAGCAGTCCCACGGGACGCTCCAAGAGGACTAGCGGGAGCTGGTACGAGCAGTACTTC. The whole variable domain, remainder taken from reference TRBV28 and TRBJ2-7, is DVKVTQSSRYLVKRTGEKVFLECVQDMDHENMFWYRQDPGLGLRLIYFSYDVKMKEKGDIPEGYSVSREKKERFSLILESASTNQTSMYLCASSPTGRSKRTSGSWYEQYFGPGTRLTVT.

This clone showed up just a few times. The chain employs TRBV19 and TRBJ1-5; 9 bases align to TRBD1. J gave up 1 base and V 1 base, and 5 bases lay outside the gene matches. Germline V gene lookup returns CDR1 LNHDA and CDR2 SQIVND (reference sequence). The CDR3 contains 17 residues. The CDR3 protein is CASSIGTGDWSNQPQHF. CDR3 in DNA: TGTGCCAGTAGTATAGGGACAGGGGACTGGAGCAATCAGCCCCAGCATTTT.

This clone is a singleton in its sample. The J gene is TRBJ2-7, the V gene TRBV11-2; D gene ambiguous. The CDR3 consists of 13 residues. The germline V gene has CDR1 SGHAT and CDR2 FQNNGV. Trimming pared 6 bases from V and 7 bases from J, leaving 16 bases between. CDR3 DNA: TGTGCCAGCAGTCACGGGTCAACGAGGGAGCAGTACTTC. Amino acids: CASSHGSTREQYF.

The chain joins TRBV7-2 to TRBJ2-1, with TRBD2 identical over 10 bases. V trimming: 5 bases; J trimming: 7 bases; junction bases outside the gene matches: 8. Germline-derived CDR1 and CDR2 are SGHTA and FQGNSA. This CDR3 has 15 residues. CDR3 in DNA: TGTGCCAGCAGCCTCTCAGCGGGGGGGCCGAATGAGCAGTTCTTC. This gives the protein CASSLSAGGPNEQFF.

The rearrangement joins TRBV28 to TRBJ2-3; TRBD2 matches 9 bases. Trimming cost V 7 bases and J 2 bases; bases outside gene matches: 4. The CDR3 contains 14 residues. The germline gives CDR1 MDHEN, CDR2 SYDVKM. The CDR3 nucleotides are TGTGCCAGCACAGAGCGGGGGGACACAGATACGCAGTATTTT. Translated: CASTERGDTDTQYF.

The chain uses TRBV5-4 and TRBJ1-6; the D is unclear. The ends were cut back, 5 bases at V and 3 bases at J, with 12 bases in the middle. This CDR3 is built from 15 residues. Per the germline V gene, CDR1 is SGHNT and CDR2 is YYREEE (reference sequence). The CDR3 protein is CASSFTTGYNSPLHF. CDR3 bases: TGTGCCAGCAGTTTCACCACCGGCTATAATTCACCCCTCCACTTT.

V and J are TRBV30 and TRBJ1-1; 10 bases map to TRBD1. The germline V gene has CDR1 GTSNPN and CDR2 SVGIG (reference sequence). The V and J ends lost 3 bases and 10 bases, in that order; junction bases with no gene match: 8. The CDR3 sequence is 13 residues long. The DNA for the CDR3 is TGTGCCTGGAGCCAGCGGGACAGGGGAACAGCTTTCTTT. Protein: CAWSQRDRGTAFF. Full variable domain (missing parts from reference TRBV30 and TRBJ1-1): SQTIHQWPATLVQPVGSPLSLECTVEGTSNPNLYWYRQAAGRGLQLLFYSVGIGQISSEVPQNLSASRPQDRQFILSSKKLLLSDSGFYLCAWSQRDRGTAFFGQGTRLTVV.

The chain combines TRBV7-6 with TRBJ2-5; D assignment may be TRBD1 or TRBD2 (5 bases each). The CDR3 has 14 residues. V was shortened by 8 bases and J by 2 bases, with 15 bases between the two germline ends. CDR1 and CDR2 from the germline V gene are SGHVS and FNYEAQ. CDR3 in DNA: TGTGCCAGCCGTCCGGGGCACCAACAAGAGACCCAGTACTTC. Protein: CASRPGHQQETQYF.

The chain employs TRBV9 and TRBJ2-1; 9 nucleotides line up with TRBD1. The V and J ends lost 4 bases and 8 bases, in that order; junction bases with no gene match: 7. There are 14 residues in the CDR3. From germline, CDR1 is SGDLS and CDR2 YYNGEE. In nucleotides, the CDR3 is TGTGCCAGCAGCACTTGGGACAGGGAAGATGAGCAGTTCTTC. This translates into CASSTWDREDEQFF.

V is TRBV18 and J is TRBJ2-2, with 9 bases identical to TRBD1. The V gene end was trimmed by 3 bases and the J gene end by 6 bases; junction bases not matched to a gene: 5. This CDR3 has 15 residues. Per the germline V gene, CDR1 is KGHSH and CDR2 is LQKENI. CDR3 nucleotide sequence: TGTGCCAGCTCACCGACAGGGGGACGGTCCGGGGAGCTGTTTTTT. Protein: CASSPTGGRSGELFF.

This clone has more than one count but fewer than ten. The genes are TRBV7-9 and TRBJ2-7, with D possibly being TRBD1 (6 bases). The length of the CDR3 is 15 residues. Per the germline V gene, CDR1 is SEHNR and CDR2 is FQNEAQ (reference sequence). V dropped 5 bases and J dropped 7 bases, with 21 bases sitting between them. The CDR3 protein is CASSPSPQGPGEQYF. CDR3 nucleotide sequence: TGTGCCAGCAGCCCTAGCCCACAGGGTCCGGGGGAGCAGTACTTC.